This T cell receptor (beta chain) was profiled in a study of blood T cell repertoires in COVID-19. This CDR3 is built from 11 residues. Germline V CDR1 and CDR2: GTSNPN, SVGIG (reference sequence). The germline V and J ends were trimmed by 1 base and 7 bases, with 7 bases remaining between them. TCRdb keeps only in-frame clones here, not all; method: immunoSEQ multiplex PCR. Among around 290,000 clones, about 90% were seen once, and the ten largest hold 7.8%. Worth noting for this clone: In the same sample, other DNA sequences code for this CDR3.

The chain recombines TRBV30 with TRBJ1-2; D not certain. The sequence derives from a woman aged 50 to 60 who had recovered from COVID-19. Sequencing input: peripheral blood. CDR3 nucleotides: TGTGCCTGGAGTGGGTCAGGTGGCTACACCTTC. It is translated as CAWSGSGGYTF.